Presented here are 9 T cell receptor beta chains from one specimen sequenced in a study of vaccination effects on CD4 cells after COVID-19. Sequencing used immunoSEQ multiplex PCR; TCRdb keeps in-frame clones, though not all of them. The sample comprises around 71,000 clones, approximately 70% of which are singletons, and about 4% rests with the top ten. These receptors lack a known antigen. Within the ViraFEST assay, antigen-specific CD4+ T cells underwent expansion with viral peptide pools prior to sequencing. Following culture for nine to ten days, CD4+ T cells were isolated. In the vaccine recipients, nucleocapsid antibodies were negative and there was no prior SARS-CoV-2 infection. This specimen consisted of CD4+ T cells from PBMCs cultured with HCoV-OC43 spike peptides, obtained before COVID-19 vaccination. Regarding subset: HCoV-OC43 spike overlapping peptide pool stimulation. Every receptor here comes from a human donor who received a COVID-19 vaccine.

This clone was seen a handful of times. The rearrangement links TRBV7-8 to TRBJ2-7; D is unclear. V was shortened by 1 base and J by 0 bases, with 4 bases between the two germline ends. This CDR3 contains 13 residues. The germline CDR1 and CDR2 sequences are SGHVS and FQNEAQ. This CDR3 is CASSLGRSYEQYV. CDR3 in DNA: TGTGCCAGCAGCTTAGGACGCTCCTACGAGCAGTACGTC.

In DNA form, the CDR3 reads TGTGCCAGCAGCGCACAGGCGACCTTGAACACTGAAGCTTTCTTT. This codes for CASSAQATLNTEAFF. The chain has TRBV7-2 and TRBJ1-1, with D possibly matching TRBD1 (5 bases). There are 15 residues in the CDR3. The germline V gene has CDR1 SGHTA and CDR2 FQGNSA. V lost 5 bases to trimming and J lost 0 bases, with 13 bases between them.

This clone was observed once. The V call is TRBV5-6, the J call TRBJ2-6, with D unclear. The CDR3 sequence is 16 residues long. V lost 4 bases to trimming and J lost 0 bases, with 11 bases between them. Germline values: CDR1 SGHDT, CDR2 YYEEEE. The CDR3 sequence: CASSMGMISGANVLTF. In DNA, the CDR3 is TGTGCCAGCAGCATGGGGATGATCTCTGGGGCCAACGTCCTGACTTTC.

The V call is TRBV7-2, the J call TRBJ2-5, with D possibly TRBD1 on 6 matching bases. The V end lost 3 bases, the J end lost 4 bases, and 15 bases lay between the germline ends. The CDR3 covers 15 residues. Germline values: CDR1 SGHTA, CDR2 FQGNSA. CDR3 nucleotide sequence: TGTGCCAGCAGCTTTAAGACAGGCCCTGGAGAGACCCAGTACTTC. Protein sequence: CASSFKTGPGETQYF.

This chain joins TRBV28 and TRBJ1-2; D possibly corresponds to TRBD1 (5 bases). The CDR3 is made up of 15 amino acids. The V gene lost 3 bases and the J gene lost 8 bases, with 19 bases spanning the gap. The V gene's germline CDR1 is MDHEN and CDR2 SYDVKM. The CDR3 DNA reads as TGTGCCAGCAGTTTGGGGGGGACCGCGAGACAAGGCTACACCTTC. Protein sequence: CASSLGGTARQGYTF.

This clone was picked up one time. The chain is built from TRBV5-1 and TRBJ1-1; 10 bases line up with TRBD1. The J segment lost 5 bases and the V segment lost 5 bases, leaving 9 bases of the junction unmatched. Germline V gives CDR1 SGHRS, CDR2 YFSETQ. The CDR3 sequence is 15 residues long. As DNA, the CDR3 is TGCGCCAGCAGTCAGACAGGGGGCAAGAATACTGAAGCTTTCTTT. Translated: CASSQTGGKNTEAFF.

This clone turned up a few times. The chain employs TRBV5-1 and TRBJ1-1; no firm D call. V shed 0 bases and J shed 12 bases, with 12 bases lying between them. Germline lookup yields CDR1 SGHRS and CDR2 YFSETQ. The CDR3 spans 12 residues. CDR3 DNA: TGCGCCAGCAGCTTGGAGGCTGGGTCGCCTTTCTTT. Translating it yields CASSLEAGSPFF.

The CDR3 sequence is CASSESGGTYNEQFF. DNA for the CDR3: TGTGCCAGCAGTGAATCCGGGGGTACCTACAATGAGCAGTTCTTC. This chain joins TRBV2 and TRBJ2-1; the D gene is possibly TRBD2 (6 bases). Germline V CDR1 and CDR2: SNHLY, FYNNEI. This CDR3 is 15 amino acids long. V gave up 2 bases and J gave up 2 bases, with 10 bases separating them.

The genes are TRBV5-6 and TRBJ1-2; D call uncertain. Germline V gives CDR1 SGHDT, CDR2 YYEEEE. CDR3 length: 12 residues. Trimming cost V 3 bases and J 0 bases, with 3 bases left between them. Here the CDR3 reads CASSSTNYGYTF. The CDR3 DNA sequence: TGTGCCAGCAGCTCCACTAACTATGGCTACACCTTC.